This passage covers 7 T cell receptor beta chains from one sample sequenced in a study of shared clonotypes between healthy human individuals. Sequencing was performed with immunoSEQ multiplex PCR; in TCRdb, only in-frame clones are kept and a portion is missing. The sample shows 2 million to 2.5 million clones, approximately 93% of them seen only once. The sequencing sample was made of naive CD4+ T cells from PBMCs. Noted subset: CD45RA+ positively selected. The source is a man aged 18 to 30 in good health. Some clones in this sample may be carry-over from other donors' samples.

The chain has TRBV19 and TRBJ2-1; no firm D call. Germline V gene sequence: CDR1 LNHDA, CDR2 SQIVND (reference sequence). V was pared by 3 bases and J by 15 bases, with 6 bases between. The CDR3 covers 9 residues. CDR3: CASSIWPFF. The CDR3 region has the DNA TGTGCCAGTAGTATTTGGCCGTTCTTC.

The J gene is TRBJ1-4, the V gene TRBV18, with D perhaps matching TRBD1 (6 bases). The V end was cut by 4 bases, the J end by 5 bases, with 14 bases between. The CDR3 runs to 15 residues. CDR1 is KGHSH and CDR2 is LQKENI in the germline V gene. This CDR3 is CASSHSIQGNEKLFF. CDR3 bases: TGTGCCAGCTCACATTCGATCCAGGGGAATGAAAAACTGTTTTTT.

The V gene is TRBV11-2, the J gene TRBJ2-4, with 7 bases aligning to TRBD1. V shed 0 bases, J shed 0 bases, and the junction held 11 bases outside the gene matches. In germline, CDR1 is SGHAT, CDR2 FQNNGV. The CDR3 contains 19 residues. As DNA, the CDR3 is TGTGCCAGCAGCTTAGATCGGGGCAGGGGGTTCCTAGCCAAAAACATTCAGTACTTC. The encoded protein is CASSLDRGRGFLAKNIQYF.

The chain has TRBV6-1 and TRBJ2-1; the match to TRBD2 covers 7 bases. The CDR3 loop spans 16 amino acids. Germline V gene lookup returns CDR1 MNHNS and CDR2 SASEGT. V was pared by 4 bases and J by 2 bases, with 8 bases of the junction left unmatched. This chain's CDR3 is CASSGQILAAYNEQFF. CDR3 nucleotide sequence: TGTGCCAGCAGTGGCCAGATCCTAGCGGCCTACAATGAGCAGTTCTTC.

CDR3 region: CASSPTTQGMGEQYF. CDR3 DNA sequence: TGTGCCAGCTCACCTACTACACAGGGAATGGGCGAGCAGTACTTC. The chain carries TRBV18 and TRBJ2-7; weak D call: TRBD1 (6 bases). Trimming cost V 3 bases and J 6 bases, with 18 bases left between them. The V gene's germline CDR1 is KGHSH and CDR2 LQKENI. CDR3 size: 15 residues.

This clone was seen just once. The J gene is TRBJ1-5, the V gene TRBV19; no reliable D call. V gave up 1 base and J gave up 3 bases, with 16 bases separating them. Germline values: CDR1 LNHDA, CDR2 SQIVND (reference sequence). This CDR3 has 17 residues. DNA of the CDR3: TGTGCCAGTAGTATAGTCCGGGCCCTCGGGCCCAATCAGCCCCAGCATTTT. It translates to CASSIVRALGPNQPQHF.

V is TRBV6-5 and J is TRBJ1-2, with TRBD1 matching over 9 bases. The germline gives CDR1 MNHEY, CDR2 SVGAGI. Trimming at V came to 4 bases and at J to 4 bases, leaving 10 bases not matched to a gene. The CDR3 is 16 residues long. Here the CDR3 reads CASSSRDRAVLYGYTF. CDR3 DNA sequence: TGTGCCAGCAGTTCCCGGGACAGGGCGGTTCTCTATGGCTACACCTTC.